The 26 T cell receptor beta chains below were found in one sample sequenced in a study of human T cells and chemical hapten exposure. TCRdb re-derived calls from the RACE reads in MiXCR, one entry per CDR3 protein. The sample shows roughly 81,000 distinct CDR3 sequences, about 8.5% of them seen only once. Time point of the sample: pre-sensitization, week 0. Stated treatment: therapeutic diphenylcyclopropenone sensitization with weekly scalp DPC. Sequenced material: whole blood, taken in connection with sensitization to the hapten diphenylcyclopropenone (DPC). These receptors were obtained from a middle-aged man with alopecia areata. Some clones in this sample may be carry-over from other donors' samples.

The sample holds many counts of this clonotype. The chain employs TRBV29-1 and TRBJ2-3; no clear D gene. This CDR3 has 10 residues. CDR1 and CDR2 from the germline V gene are SQVTM and ANQGSEA. V lost 4 bases and J lost 7, with 6 bases in between. In DNA, the CDR3 is TGCAGCGTTGGCCCAAATACGCAGTATTTT. Translation: CSVGPNTQYF.

This clonotype is medium-sized. The chain employs TRBV5-5 and TRBJ2-2, with D perhaps TRBD1 or TRBD2 (5 bases each). The germline gives CDR1 SGHKS, CDR2 YYEKEE (reference sequence). This CDR3 has 15 residues. V lost 0 bases and J 6 bases, leaving 12 bases between the germline ends. The CDR3 spells CASSLAPWGPGELFF. The CDR3 nucleotides read TGTGCCAGCAGCTTGGCCCCTTGGGGACCCGGGGAGCTGTTTTTT.

The chain uses TRBV7-9 and TRBJ2-1, with TRBD2 as a possible D gene (6 bases). This CDR3 has 14 amino acids. Germline CDR1 reads SEHNR; CDR2 reads FQNEAQ (reference sequence). V was shortened by 2 bases and J by 8 bases, with 13 bases between the two germline ends. As DNA, the CDR3 is TGTGCCAGCAGCTTATCCAGCGGGTGGCATGAGCAGTTCTTC. Translation gives CASSLSSGWHEQFF.

Many counts were recorded for this clonotype. The chain employs TRBV29-1 and TRBJ2-3; tentatively, D is TRBD2 (5 bases). The V gene lost 8 bases and the J gene lost 1 base, with 10 bases spanning the gap. There are 12 residues in the CDR3. CDR1 and CDR2 from the germline V gene are SQVTM and ANQGSEA. CDR3 nucleotides: TGCAGCAGTTCGCGGGGCACAGATACGCAGTATTTT. Translated, it gives CSSSRGTDTQYF.

The gene calls are TRBV4-3 and TRBJ2-6; 10 bases map to TRBD1. Trimming took 5 bases from V and 4 from J; bases not matched to a gene: 5. Germline V gene data show CDR1 as LGHNA and CDR2 as YSLEER. The length of the CDR3 is 16 residues. CDR3 region: CASSAGQGSGANVLTF. The CDR3, as DNA: TGCGCCAGCAGCGCGGGACAGGGGTCCGGGGCCAACGTCCTGACTTTC.

This chain uses TRBV6-5 with TRBJ1-1; no clear D. V lost 2 bases and J 5 bases, leaving 9 bases between the germline ends. This CDR3 spans 13 amino acids. Germline lookup yields CDR1 MNHEY and CDR2 SVGAGI. The CDR3 coding sequence is TGTGCCAGCAGTTACATCGGGGAAACTGAAGCTTTCTTT. It specifies CASSYIGETEAFF.

As to this clonotype: One junction end disagrees with the germline gene, perhaps due to a read error. V and J are TRBV4-3 and TRBJ2-7; maybe TRBD2 (6 bases). CDR3 length: 15 amino acids. The germline CDR1 and CDR2 sequences are LGHNA and YSLEER. The CDR3 reads CASSAGTSTAYEQYF. The CDR3, as DNA: TGTGCCAGCAGCGCCGGGACTTCAACGGCCTACGAGCAGTACTTC.

The V gene is TRBV11-1, the J gene TRBJ2-1; 9 bases align to TRBD2. V gave up 0 bases and J gave up 8 bases; unmatched junction bases: 14. Germline V gene lookup returns CDR1 SGHAT and CDR2 FQDESV (reference sequence). The CDR3 runs 18 residues. The CDR3, as DNA: TGTGCCAGCAGCTTAGCCCGCACCGGGACTAGCTTCGCCCATGAGCAGTTCTTC. Translated, it gives CASSLARTGTSFAHEQFF.

This clonotype has a handful of counts. The V call is TRBV27, the J call TRBJ1-2; no clear D gene. Between the trimmed V and J ends, which lost 3 bases and 3 bases, there was a span of 11 bases. This CDR3 spans 14 amino acids. Looked up from germline, CDR1 is MNHEY and CDR2 is SMNVEV (reference sequence). The CDR3 here is CASSFLGNDYGYTF. The CDR3 DNA follows: TGTGCCAGCAGTTTTCTGGGGAACGACTATGGCTACACCTTC.

This clonotype was detected a few times. The V call is TRBV27, the J call TRBJ2-7; D possibly corresponds to TRBD1 (6 bases). Trimming left V 7 bases short and J 5 bases short, with 21 bases between. CDR3 length equals 15 residues. The germline gives CDR1 MNHEY, CDR2 SMNVEV (reference sequence). The CDR3: CASNPDSRRRDEQYF. DNA of the CDR3: TGTGCCAGCAACCCGGACAGCCGGAGGAGAGACGAGCAGTACTTC.

This clonotype appeared a few times. As DNA, the CDR3 is TGCAGTGCTAGAGATCACCTAGCGGACACCTACAATGAGCAGTTCTTC. Protein: CSARDHLADTYNEQFF. V is TRBV20-1 and J is TRBJ2-1, with 7 bases that match TRBD2. CDR3 length equals 16 residues. Germline V gives CDR1 DFQATT, CDR2 SNEGSKA (reference sequence). Germline trimming cut 0 bases from V and 2 bases from J; bases unmatched to any gene: 7.

This clonotype occurred many times. The V gene is TRBV7-2, the J gene TRBJ2-3; D gene ambiguous. This CDR3 has 13 residues. V shed 1 base and J shed 6 bases, with 8 bases lying between them. In germline, CDR1 is SGHTA, CDR2 FQGNSA. The CDR3 spells CASSLEAADTQYF. In DNA, the CDR3 is TGTGCCAGCAGCTTAGAGGCGGCTGATACGCAGTATTTT.

This clonotype has just a few counts. The rearrangement uses TRBV7-9 and TRBJ1-1; perhaps TRBD1 as D (5 bases). This CDR3 is 16 amino acids long. CDR1 SEHNR and CDR2 FQNEAQ come from the germline V gene (reference sequence). V dropped 5 bases and J dropped 0 bases, with 16 bases sitting between them. CDR3 bases: TGTGCCAGCAGCCCCACCGGGACGGGGATGAACACTGAAGCTTTCTTT. The encoded protein is CASSPTGTGMNTEAFF. Full variable domain (outside the CDR3, taken from reference TRBV7-9 and TRBJ1-1): DTGVSQNPRHKITKRGQNVTFRCDPISEHNRLYWYRQTLGQGPEFLTYFQNEAQLEKSRLLSDRFSAERPKGSFSTLEIQRTEQGDSAMYLCASSPTGTGMNTEAFFGQGTRLTVV.

The rearrangement links TRBV5-1 to TRBJ2-5, with 8 bases matching TRBD2. Germline CDR1 and CDR2: SGHRS and YFSETQ. Trimming at V came to 0 bases and at J to 2 bases, leaving 3 bases not matched to a gene. The CDR3 is 15 amino acids. The CDR3 DNA reads TGCGCCAGCAGCTTGGGGACTAGCCGTCAAGAGACCCAGTACTTC. It specifies CASSLGTSRQETQYF.

This clonotype showed up many times. V is TRBV12-3 or TRBV12-4 and J is TRBJ1-1; D perhaps matches TRBD1 (5 bases). This CDR3 comprises 15 residues. V was pared by 2 bases and J by 5 bases, with 15 bases between. The CDR3 nucleotides are TGTGCCAGCAGTTTAAGGCCCGGGGGGGGGACTGAAGCTTTCTTT. Encoded protein: CASSLRPGGGTEAFF.

This clonotype has just a few counts. V gene TRBV4-3 combines with J gene TRBJ2-1; D remains unclear. This CDR3 has 15 residues. V was cut by 0 bases and J by 2 bases, with 8 bases left in between. Germline lookup yields CDR1 LGHNA and CDR2 YSLEER. CDR3 protein: CASSQELLAYNEQFF. As DNA, the CDR3 is TGCGCCAGCAGCCAAGAATTGCTAGCCTACAATGAGCAGTTCTTC.

This clonotype is medium-sized in the sample. The chain is built from TRBV9 and TRBJ1-1, with 7 bases identical to TRBD1. The ends lost 4 bases at V and 3 bases at J; junction bases unmatched: 6. The CDR3 is 14 residues long. Germline assignment: CDR1 SGDLS and CDR2 YYNGEE. The CDR3 DNA follows: TGTGCCAGCAGCCTAACAGGGGACTACACTGAAGCTTTCTTT. The encoded protein is CASSLTGDYTEAFF.

This clonotype was seen more than once but under ten times. V usage is TRBV3-1 and J usage is TRBJ2-7, with D perhaps TRBD1 (5 bases). CDR3 length: 16 amino acids. V was cut by 0 bases and J by 1 base, with 13 bases left in between. Germline V gene data show CDR1 as LGHDT and CDR2 as YNNKEL (reference sequence). The CDR3 DNA follows: TGTGCCAGCAGCCAAGATTCGGTAAGGGGATCCTACGAGCAGTACTTC. This translates into CASSQDSVRGSYEQYF.

The chain recombines TRBV4-3 with TRBJ2-7; 11 nucleotides agree with TRBD2. Trimming removed 3 bases from V and 6 bases from J; junction bases left unmatched: 7. The length of the CDR3 is 15 residues. Germline-derived CDR1 and CDR2 are LGHNA and YSLEER. The CDR3 DNA sequence: TGCGCCAGCAGCCATATAGCGGGAGGGCCTTCCGAGCAGTACGTC. Its translation: CASSHIAGGPSEQYV.

The chain is built from TRBV5-1 and TRBJ2-3, with TRBD1 matching 10 bases. J gave up 2 bases and V 0 bases, and 6 bases lay outside the gene matches. The V gene's germline CDR1 is SGHRS and CDR2 YFSETQ. The CDR3 loop spans 17 amino acids. This CDR3 reads CASSLVWDRGPTDTQYF. CDR3 DNA: TGCGCCAGCAGCTTGGTTTGGGACAGGGGACCCACAGATACGCAGTATTTT.

As regards this clonotype: The final CDR3 position lacks the conserved phenylalanine or tryptophan, pointing to a likely read error. The rearrangement uses TRBV11-2 and TRBJ2-6; TRBD2 is a possible D gene (6 bases). CDR1 is SGHAT, CDR2 FQNNGV, per germline. This CDR3 has 16 amino acids. The V gene lost 1 base and the J gene lost 3 bases, with 10 bases spanning the gap. CDR3 coding DNA: TGTGCCAGCAGCTTAGTCTGGGGAGGTGGGGCCAACGTCCTGACTTAC. The encoded protein is CASSLVWGGGANVLTY.

This clonotype was seen just once. One base away lies a much larger clone, so this may be a sequencing read error. The chain carries TRBV27 and TRBJ2-7, with 12 bases fitting TRBD2. The CDR3 spans 14 residues. Germline values: CDR1 MNHEY, CDR2 SMNVEV (reference sequence). The CDR3 loop is CARSFLAGGSEQYF. The CDR3 DNA sequence: TGTGCCAGAAGTTTTCTAGCGGGAGGGTCCGAGCAGTACTTC.

This clonotype was seen ten or more times. This chain links TRBV11-3 with TRBJ2-7; D not certain. Trimming removed 1 base from V and 2 bases from J, with 6 bases in between. This CDR3 has 13 residues. Germline V gene sequence: CDR1 SGHNT, CDR2 YENEEA. DNA of the CDR3: TGTGCCAGCAGCTTAGGGATACCCTACGAGCAGTACGTC. This sequence encodes CASSLGIPYEQYV.

The CDR3 DNA reads as TGTGCCAGCAGTGTGGACAGGGGAGTTCGCAATCAGCCCCAGCATTTT. It specifies CASSVDRGVRNQPQHF. The rearrangement uses TRBV12-3 or TRBV12-4 and TRBJ1-5; 9 nucleotides line up with TRBD1. The CDR3 runs 16 residues. Trimming took 5 bases from V and 2 from J; bases not matched to a gene: 7.

The CDR3 reads CASKQGETQYF. In nucleotides, the CDR3 is TGTGCCAGCAAGCAGGGTGAGACCCAGTACTTC. This chain connects TRBV6-2 or TRBV6-3 to TRBJ2-5; TRBD1 might be the D (5 bases). V was clipped by 7 bases and J by 5 bases, with 8 bases between them. The CDR3 is 11 residues long. Germline V CDR1 and CDR2: MNHEY, SVGEGT.

This clonotype was seen many times. The V call is TRBV21-1, the J call TRBJ2-7; the D call in the table, TRBD2, was not verified against the DNA. TRBV21-1 corresponds to a pseudogene. The CDR3 covers 15 residues. CDR3 amino acids: CASSRNGTSGHEQYF. CDR3 bases: TGTGCCAGCAGCAGAAACGGGACTAGCGGGCACGAGCAGTACTTC.